This passage covers 12 T cell receptor beta chains from one sample sequenced in a study of cytomegalovirus exposure and HLA in healthy donors. TCRdb's table, derived via immunoSEQ multiplex PCR, lists solely in-frame clones and lacks some. The table includes a few hundred thousand clones, 86% detected once. Specimen: PBMCs. The receptors were sampled from a woman younger than 30 in good health and CMV-seronegative.

J is TRBJ2-2 and V is TRBV2; unclear D gene. V lost 4 bases and J 0 bases, leaving 15 bases between the germline ends. The CDR3 extends over 17 amino acids. From germline, CDR1 is SNHLY and CDR2 FYNNEI. This chain's CDR3 is CASSVSSESSNTGELFF. Written as DNA, the CDR3 is TGTGCCAGCAGTGTGAGTTCCGAGTCCTCGAACACCGGGGAGCTGTTTTTT. The variable domain in full, with the rest retrieved from reference TRBV2 and TRBJ2-2, is EPEVTQTPSHQVTQMGQEVILRCVPISNHLYFYWYRQILGQKVEFLVSFYNNEISEKSEIFDDQFSVERPDGSNFTLKIRSTKLEDSAMYFCASSVSSESSNTGELFFGEGSRLTVL.

The rearrangement uses TRBV6-1 and TRBJ1-4, with D perhaps matching TRBD1 (5 bases). This CDR3 region has 12 residues. Germline V gene lookup returns CDR1 MNHNS and CDR2 SASEGT. V lost 9 bases and J lost 8, with 13 bases in between. DNA for the CDR3: TGTGCCAGTCGGGGGAAGGGCGAAAAACTGTTTTTT. Protein sequence: CASRGKGEKLFF.

This rearrangement joins TRBV2 to TRBJ2-1; TRBD2 agrees at 11 bases. CDR1 and CDR2 (germline): SNHLY, FYNNEI. J lost 3 bases, V lost 5 bases, and 12 bases had no gene match. This CDR3 region has 18 residues. The CDR3 DNA reads TGTGCCAGCAGTCCAACTAGCGGGGGCGCCGATCACTACAATGAGCAGTTCTTC. It codes for CASSPTSGGADHYNEQFF.

J is TRBJ2-5 and V is TRBV28, with 7 positions matching TRBD2. Germline CDR1 and CDR2: MDHEN and SYDVKM. V lost 5 bases and J lost 5; bases outside the gene matches: 14. The CDR3 is 16 amino acids. CDR3 in DNA: TGTGCCAGCAGTCCCAGTGGCATTGGGGGAGGGGAGACCCAGTACTTC. Encoded protein: CASSPSGIGGGETQYF.

This chain joins TRBV5-6 and TRBJ1-3; D is possibly TRBD1 (6 bases). Trimming shortened V by 4 bases and J by 0 bases, and 11 bases separated the two germline ends. Germline CDR1 and CDR2: SGHDT and YYEEEE. The CDR3 has 15 residues. The chain's CDR3 is CASSRDISSGNTIYF. For the CDR3, the DNA is TGTGCCAGCAGCAGGGACATCAGCTCTGGAAACACCATATATTTT.

CDR3 region: CASSQAQGNYGYTF. CDR3 DNA: TGTGCCAGCAGCCAAGCCCAGGGGAACTATGGCTACACCTTC. V and J are TRBV4-2 and TRBJ1-2; TRBD1 might be the D (6 bases). CDR1 and CDR2 from the germline V gene are LGHNA and YNFKEQ. Trimming shortened V by 1 base and J by 2 bases, and 8 bases separated the two germline ends. The CDR3 extends over 14 amino acids.

J is TRBJ1-1 and V is TRBV9; 7 nucleotides match TRBD1. Germline CDR1 SGDLS, CDR2 YYNGEE. V lost 4 bases, J lost 6 bases, and 12 bases stayed unmatched. This CDR3 contains 15 residues. The CDR3 sequence is CASSWRQGLDAEAFF. The CDR3 nucleotides read TGTGCCAGCAGCTGGCGACAGGGATTAGACGCTGAAGCTTTCTTT.

This chain connects TRBV18 to TRBJ1-1; 8 bases are a match to TRBD1. Germline V gene sequence: CDR1 KGHSH, CDR2 LQKENI. There are 15 residues in the CDR3. J gave up 1 base and V 3 bases, and 4 bases lay outside the gene matches. CDR3 residues: CASSPDRGSNTEAFF. The CDR3 coding sequence is TGTGCCAGCTCACCCGACAGGGGCTCGAACACTGAAGCTTTCTTT.

This chain joins TRBV6-6 and TRBJ2-5; 11 nucleotides align to TRBD2. V was clipped by 5 bases and J by 4 bases; unmatched bases: 6. This CDR3 is built from 15 residues. CDR1 is MNHNY and CDR2 is SVGAGI in the germline V gene (reference sequence). CDR3 in amino acids: CASSPIAGGRETQYF. The CDR3 DNA reads as TGTGCCAGCAGTCCCATAGCGGGGGGGCGAGAGACCCAGTACTTC.

The chain carries TRBV4-2 and TRBJ1-1, with D perhaps TRBD1 (5 bases). CDR3 length equals 15 residues. Per germline, CDR1 LGHNA and CDR2 YNFKEQ. Trimming removed 6 bases at V and 0 bases at J, with 14 bases between. CDR3 protein: CASREGRELNTEAFF. The DNA for the CDR3 is TGTGCCAGCAGGGAGGGCAGGGAGCTGAACACTGAAGCTTTCTTT.

The chain recombines TRBV27 with TRBJ2-3, with D perhaps matching TRBD1 (5 bases). V gave up 2 bases and J gave up 4 bases, with 13 bases separating them. CDR1 and CDR2 (germline): MNHEY, SMNVEV (reference sequence). The CDR3 totals 15 residues. In nucleotides, the CDR3 is TGTGCCAGCAGTTTAATGGGGCCCGGGTCAGATACGCAGTATTTT. Translated: CASSLMGPGSDTQYF.

The J gene is TRBJ2-3, the V gene TRBV5-4; maybe TRBD1 (5 bases). The V end was cut by 4 bases, the J end by 1 base, with 13 bases between. Germline V gene data show CDR1 as SGHNT and CDR2 as YYREEE (reference sequence). The CDR3 has 15 residues. This chain's CDR3 is CASSPTVSRTDTQYF. The CDR3 DNA reads as TGTGCCAGCAGCCCGACAGTGTCTCGCACAGATACGCAGTATTTT.